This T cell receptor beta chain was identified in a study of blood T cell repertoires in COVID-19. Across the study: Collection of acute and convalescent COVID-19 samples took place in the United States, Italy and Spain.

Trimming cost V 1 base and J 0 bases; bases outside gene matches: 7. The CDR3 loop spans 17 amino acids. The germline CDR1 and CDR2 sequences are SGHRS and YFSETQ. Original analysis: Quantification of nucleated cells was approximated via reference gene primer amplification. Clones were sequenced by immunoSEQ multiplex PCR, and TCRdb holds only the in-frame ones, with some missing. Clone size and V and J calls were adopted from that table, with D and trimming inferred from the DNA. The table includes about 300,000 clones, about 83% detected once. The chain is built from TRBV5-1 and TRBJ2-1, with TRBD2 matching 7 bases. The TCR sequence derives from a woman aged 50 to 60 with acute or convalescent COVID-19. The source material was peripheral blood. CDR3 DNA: TGCGCCAGCAGCTTGAACCTACTAGCGAGCTCCTACAATGAGCAGTTCTTC. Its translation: CASSLNLLASSYNEQFF.